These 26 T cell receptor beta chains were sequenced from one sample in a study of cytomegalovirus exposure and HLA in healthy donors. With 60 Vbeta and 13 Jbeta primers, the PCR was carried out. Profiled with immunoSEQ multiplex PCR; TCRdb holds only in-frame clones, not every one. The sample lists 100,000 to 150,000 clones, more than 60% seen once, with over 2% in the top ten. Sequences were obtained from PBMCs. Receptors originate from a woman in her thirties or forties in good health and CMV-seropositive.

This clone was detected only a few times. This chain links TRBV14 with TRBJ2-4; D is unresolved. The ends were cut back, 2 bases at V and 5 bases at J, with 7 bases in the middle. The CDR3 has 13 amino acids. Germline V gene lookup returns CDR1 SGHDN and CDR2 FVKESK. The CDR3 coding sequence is TGTGCCAGCAGCCAAAACACAGAAAACATTCAGTACTTC. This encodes CASSQNTENIQYF.

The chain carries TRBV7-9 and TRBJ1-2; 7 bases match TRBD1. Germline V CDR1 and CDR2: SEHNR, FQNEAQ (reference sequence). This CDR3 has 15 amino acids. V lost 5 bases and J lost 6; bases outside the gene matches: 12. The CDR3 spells CASSSTGTDSDGYTF. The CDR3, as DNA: TGTGCCAGCAGCAGTACCGGGACAGATTCGGATGGCTACACCTTC.

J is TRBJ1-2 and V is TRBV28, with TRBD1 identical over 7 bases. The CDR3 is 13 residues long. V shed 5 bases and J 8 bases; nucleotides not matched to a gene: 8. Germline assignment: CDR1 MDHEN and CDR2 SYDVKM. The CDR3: CASSTDRVLGYTF. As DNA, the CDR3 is TGTGCCAGCAGTACCGACAGGGTCTTGGGCTACACCTTC.

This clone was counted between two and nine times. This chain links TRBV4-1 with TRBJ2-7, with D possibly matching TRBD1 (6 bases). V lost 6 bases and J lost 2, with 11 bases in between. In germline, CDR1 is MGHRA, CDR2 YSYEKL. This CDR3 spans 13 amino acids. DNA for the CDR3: TGCGCCAGCAGGGCCACAGGGACCTACGAGCAGTACTTC. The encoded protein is CASRATGTYEQYF.

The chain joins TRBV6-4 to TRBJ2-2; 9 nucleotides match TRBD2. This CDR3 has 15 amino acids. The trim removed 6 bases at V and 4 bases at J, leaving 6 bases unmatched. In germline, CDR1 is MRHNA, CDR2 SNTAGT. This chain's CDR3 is CASRSGGPGTGELFF. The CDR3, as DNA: TGTGCCAGCAGAAGCGGGGGGCCGGGCACCGGGGAGCTGTTTTTT.

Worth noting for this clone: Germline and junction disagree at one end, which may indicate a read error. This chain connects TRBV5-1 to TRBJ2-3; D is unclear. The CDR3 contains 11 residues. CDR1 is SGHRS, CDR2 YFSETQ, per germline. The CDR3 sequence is CASRLELLQYF. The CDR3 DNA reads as TGCGCCAGCAGATTGGAGCTGCTGCAGTATTTT.

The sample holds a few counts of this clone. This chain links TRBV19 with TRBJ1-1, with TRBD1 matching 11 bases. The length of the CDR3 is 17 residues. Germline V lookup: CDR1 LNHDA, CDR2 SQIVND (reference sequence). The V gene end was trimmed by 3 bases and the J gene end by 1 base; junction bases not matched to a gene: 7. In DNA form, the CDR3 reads TGTGCCAGTAGTATGGACAGGGGGCGAGTCCCGAACACTGAAGCTTTCTTT. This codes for CASSMDRGRVPNTEAFF.

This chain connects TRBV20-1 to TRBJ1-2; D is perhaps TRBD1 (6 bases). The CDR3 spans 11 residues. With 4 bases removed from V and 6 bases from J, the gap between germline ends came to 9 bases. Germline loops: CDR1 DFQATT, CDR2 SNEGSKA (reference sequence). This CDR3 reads CSATGAHGYTF. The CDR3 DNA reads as TGCAGTGCTACAGGGGCCCATGGCTACACCTTC.

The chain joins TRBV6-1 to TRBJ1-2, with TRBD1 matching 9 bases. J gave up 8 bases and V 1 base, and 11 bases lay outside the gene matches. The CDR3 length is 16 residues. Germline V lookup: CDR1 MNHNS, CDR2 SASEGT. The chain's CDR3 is CASSEVNQGQGFGYTF. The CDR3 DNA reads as TGTGCCAGCAGTGAAGTCAACCAGGGACAGGGATTCGGCTACACCTTC.

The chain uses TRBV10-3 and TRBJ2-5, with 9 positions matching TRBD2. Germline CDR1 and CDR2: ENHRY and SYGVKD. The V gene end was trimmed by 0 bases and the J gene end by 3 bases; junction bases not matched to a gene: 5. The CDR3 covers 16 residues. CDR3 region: CAISESRLAGKETQYF. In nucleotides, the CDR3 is TGTGCCATCAGTGAGTCGAGGCTAGCGGGAAAAGAGACCCAGTACTTC.

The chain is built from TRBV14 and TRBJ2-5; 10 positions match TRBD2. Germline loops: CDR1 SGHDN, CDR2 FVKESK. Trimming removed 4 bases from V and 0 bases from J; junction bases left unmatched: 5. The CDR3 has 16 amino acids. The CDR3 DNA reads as TGTGCCAGCAGCCCTGGGACTAGCGATTACCAAGAGACCCAGTACTTC. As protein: CASSPGTSDYQETQYF.

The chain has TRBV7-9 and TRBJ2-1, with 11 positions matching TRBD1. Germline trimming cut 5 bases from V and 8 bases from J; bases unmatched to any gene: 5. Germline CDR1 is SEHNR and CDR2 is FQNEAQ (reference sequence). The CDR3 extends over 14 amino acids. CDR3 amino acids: CASSDGQGAHEQFF. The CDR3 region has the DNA TGTGCCAGCAGCGACGGACAGGGGGCTCATGAGCAGTTCTTC.

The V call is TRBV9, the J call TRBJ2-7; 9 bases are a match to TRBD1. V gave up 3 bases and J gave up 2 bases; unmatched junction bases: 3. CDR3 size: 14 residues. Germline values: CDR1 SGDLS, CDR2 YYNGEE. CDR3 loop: CASSADRGAYEQYF. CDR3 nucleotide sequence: TGTGCCAGCAGCGCGGACAGGGGAGCCTACGAGCAGTACTTC.

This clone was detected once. CDR3: CASSREHRSTNEKLFF. In DNA, the CDR3 is TGTGCCAGTAGTAGAGAACACAGGTCAACTAATGAAAAACTGTTTTTT. V and J are TRBV19 and TRBJ1-4, with D maybe TRBD1 (5 bases). Germline V gene lookup returns CDR1 LNHDA and CDR2 SQIVND (reference sequence). This CDR3 is 16 amino acids long. Between the trimmed V and J ends, which lost 4 bases and 0 bases, there was a span of 12 bases.

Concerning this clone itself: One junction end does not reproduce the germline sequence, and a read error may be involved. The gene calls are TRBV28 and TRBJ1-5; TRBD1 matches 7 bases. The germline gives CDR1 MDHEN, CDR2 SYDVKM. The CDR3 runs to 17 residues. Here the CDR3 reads CASRLTGTAYSNRPQHF. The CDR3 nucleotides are TGTGCCAGCAGGTTAACCGGGACAGCTTATAGCAATCGGCCCCAGCATTTT.

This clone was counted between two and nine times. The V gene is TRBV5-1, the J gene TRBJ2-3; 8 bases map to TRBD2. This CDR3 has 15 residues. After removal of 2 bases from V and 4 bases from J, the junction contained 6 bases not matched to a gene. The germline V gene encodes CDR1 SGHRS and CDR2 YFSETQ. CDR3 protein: CASSLNGGAPDTQYF. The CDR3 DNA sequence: TGCGCCAGCAGCTTAAACGGGGGGGCCCCAGATACGCAGTATTTT.

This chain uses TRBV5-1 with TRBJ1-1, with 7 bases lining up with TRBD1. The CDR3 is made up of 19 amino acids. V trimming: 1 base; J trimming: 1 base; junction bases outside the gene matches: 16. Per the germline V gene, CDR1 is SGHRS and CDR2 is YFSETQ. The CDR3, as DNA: TGCGCCAGCAGCTTGAGGATCTCCGGGTCAGGGGGAGAGAACACTGAAGCTTTCTTT. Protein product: CASSLRISGSGGENTEAFF.

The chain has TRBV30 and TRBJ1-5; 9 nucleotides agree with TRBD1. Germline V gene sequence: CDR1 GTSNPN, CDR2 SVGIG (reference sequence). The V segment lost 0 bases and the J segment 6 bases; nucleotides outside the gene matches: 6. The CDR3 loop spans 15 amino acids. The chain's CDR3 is CAWSVMGTGFQPQHF. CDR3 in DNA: TGTGCCTGGAGTGTTATGGGGACAGGGTTTCAGCCCCAGCATTTT.

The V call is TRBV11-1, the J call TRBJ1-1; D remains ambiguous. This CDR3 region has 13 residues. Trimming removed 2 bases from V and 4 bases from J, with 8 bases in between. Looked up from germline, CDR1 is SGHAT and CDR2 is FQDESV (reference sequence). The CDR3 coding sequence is TGTGCCAGCAGCTTAAGAGGGTCCACTGAAGCTTTCTTT. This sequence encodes CASSLRGSTEAFF.

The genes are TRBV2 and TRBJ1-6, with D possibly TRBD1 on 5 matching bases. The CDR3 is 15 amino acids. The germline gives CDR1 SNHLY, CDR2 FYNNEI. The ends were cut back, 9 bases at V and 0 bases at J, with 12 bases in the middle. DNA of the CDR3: TGTGCCAGTACAGGTGCGAGCTCCTATAATTCACCCCTCCACTTT. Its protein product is CASTGASSYNSPLHF.

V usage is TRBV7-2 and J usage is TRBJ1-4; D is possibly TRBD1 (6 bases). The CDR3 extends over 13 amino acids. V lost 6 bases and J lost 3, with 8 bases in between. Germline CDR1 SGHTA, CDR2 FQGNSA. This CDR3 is CASRGAANEKLFF. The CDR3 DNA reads TGTGCCAGCAGGGGGGCGGCTAATGAAAAACTGTTTTTT. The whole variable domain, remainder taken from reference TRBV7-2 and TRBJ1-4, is GAGVSQSPSNKVTEKGKDVELRCDPISGHTALYWYRQSLGQGLEFLIYFQGNSAPDKSGLPSDRFSAERTGGSVSTLTIQRTQQEDSAVYLCASRGAANEKLFFGSGTQLSVL.

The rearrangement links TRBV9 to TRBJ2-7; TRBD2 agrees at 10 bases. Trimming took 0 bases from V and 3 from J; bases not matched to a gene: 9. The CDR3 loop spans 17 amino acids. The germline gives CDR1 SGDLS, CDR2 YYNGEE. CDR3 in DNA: TGTGCCAGCAGCGTAGGCAGCGGGGGGGCCTCTCTCTACGAGCAGTACTTC. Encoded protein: CASSVGSGGASLYEQYF. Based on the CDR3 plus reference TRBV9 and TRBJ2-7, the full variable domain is DSGVTQTPKHLITATGQRVTLRCSPRSGDLSVYWYQQSLDQGLQFLIQYYNGEERAKGNILERFSAQQFPDLHSELNLSSLELGDSALYFCASSVGSGGASLYEQYFGPGTRLTVT.

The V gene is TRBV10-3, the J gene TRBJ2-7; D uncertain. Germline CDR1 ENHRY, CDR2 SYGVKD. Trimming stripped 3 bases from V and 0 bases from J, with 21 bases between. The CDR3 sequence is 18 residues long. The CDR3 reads CAISEAAYRQRSSYEQYF. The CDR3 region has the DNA TGTGCCATCAGTGAAGCCGCCTATAGGCAGCGAAGCTCCTACGAGCAGTACTTC.

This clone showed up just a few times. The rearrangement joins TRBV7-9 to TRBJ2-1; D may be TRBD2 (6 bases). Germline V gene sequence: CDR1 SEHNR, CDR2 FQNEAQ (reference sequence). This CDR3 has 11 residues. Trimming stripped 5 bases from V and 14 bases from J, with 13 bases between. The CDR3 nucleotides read TGTGCCAGCAGCGCGGGACGAGGCGAGTTCTTC. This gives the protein CASSAGRGEFF.

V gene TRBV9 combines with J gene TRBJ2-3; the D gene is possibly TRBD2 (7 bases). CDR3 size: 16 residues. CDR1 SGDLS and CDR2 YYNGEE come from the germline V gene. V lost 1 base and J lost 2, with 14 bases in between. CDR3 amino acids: CASSVKKGGDTDTQYF. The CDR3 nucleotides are TGTGCCAGCAGCGTAAAAAAGGGGGGGGACACAGATACGCAGTATTTT.

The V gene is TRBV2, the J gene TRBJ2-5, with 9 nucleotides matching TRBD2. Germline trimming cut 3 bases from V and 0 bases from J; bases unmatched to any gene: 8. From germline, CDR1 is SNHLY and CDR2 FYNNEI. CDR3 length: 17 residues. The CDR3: CASSDPSGVSYQETQYF. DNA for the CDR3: TGTGCCAGCAGTGACCCTAGCGGGGTATCCTACCAAGAGACCCAGTACTTC. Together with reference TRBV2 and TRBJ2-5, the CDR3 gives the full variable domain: EPEVTQTPSHQVTQMGQEVILRCVPISNHLYFYWYRQILGQKVEFLVSFYNNEISEKSEIFDDQFSVERPDGSNFTLKIRSTKLEDSAMYFCASSDPSGVSYQETQYFGPGTRLLVL.